The following is a TCR beta chain sequence with its context. Study processing details: Scientists estimated how many nucleated cells there were by amplifying reference gene primers. Clones were read by immunoSEQ multiplex PCR, and TCRdb kept only the in-frame ones, dropping some. That table is the source of V, J and clone size, and D and trimming were worked out from the DNA. Of roughly 150,000 clones detected, about 89% appear once; the ten largest clones hold roughly 6.6%. This entry comes from a study of blood T cell repertoires in COVID-19. Study in general: The United States, Italy and Spain provided the acute and convalescent COVID-19 samples. In each case, the material was cDNA or gDNA derived from T cells, B-cell-depleted T cells, or PBMCs.

Germline V lookup: CDR1 LGHDT, CDR2 YNNKEL (reference sequence). CDR3 length: 13 amino acids. V was shortened by 5 bases and J by 3 bases, with 10 bases between the two germline ends. This chain joins TRBV3-1 (or the pseudogene TRBV3-2) and TRBJ2-5; weak D call: TRBD2 (5 bases). The sequenced sample was peripheral blood. This clonotype was sampled from a man of 80 years or more with acute or convalescent COVID-19. The CDR3 reads CASSTLVEETQYF. Written as DNA, the CDR3 is TGTGCCAGCAGCACACTAGTGGAAGAGACCCAGTACTTC.